This TCR beta chain comes out of a study of OX40 agonist ivuxolimab in advanced cancers. The data were produced by immunoSEQ multiplex PCR, yet TCRdb's version contains in-frame clones alone and is incomplete. Among over 30,000 clones listed, roughly 78% were seen once. The clonotype was recovered from an adult with an advanced solid tumor such as melanoma, head and neck, liver or kidney cancer. Here the sequenced sample was CD4+ or CD8+ T cells sorted from blood, taken in a trial of the OX40 agonist ivuxolimab.

CDR3 loop: CASRPRGNTDTQYF. The DNA of the CDR3 is TGTGCCAGCAGACCCCGAGGCAACACAGATACGCAGTATTTT. The chain employs TRBV6-5 and TRBJ2-3, with D unclear. V was pared by 6 bases and J by 2 bases, with 12 bases between. The germline gives CDR1 MNHEY, CDR2 SVGAGI. CDR3 length equals 14 residues.